This TCR beta chain was captured in a study of T cell changes during pregnancy in multiple sclerosis. Only in-frame clones appear in the TCRdb table, and some are missing; sequencing was by immunoSEQ multiplex PCR. Here the sample spans tens of thousands of clones, about 92% being singletons. This CDR3 contains 15 residues. The V segment lost 1 base and the J segment 2 bases; nucleotides outside the gene matches: 2. Germline loops: CDR1 SNHLY, CDR2 FYNNEI. This material consisted of CD8+ T cells from peripheral blood mononuclear cells, taken in the second trimester of pregnancy. The gene calls are TRBV2 and TRBJ2-3; 8 bases agree with TRBD2. The receptor's source is a female donor with multiple sclerosis, enrolled in a pregnancy study. The CDR3 sequence is CASSEGTSPTDTQYF. For the CDR3, the DNA is TGTGCCAGCAGTGAAGGGACTAGCCCCACAGATACGCAGTATTTT. The entire variable domain, with the rest obtained from reference TRBV2 and TRBJ2-3, is as follows: EPEVTQTPSHQVTQMGQEVILRCVPISNHLYFYWYRQILGQKVEFLVSFYNNEISEKSEIFDDQFSVERPDGSNFTLKIRSTKLEDSAMYFCASSEGTSPTDTQYFGPGTRLTVL.